The source of this T cell receptor beta chain is a study of cytomegalovirus exposure and HLA in healthy donors. Losses at the gene ends were 6 bases for V and 0 bases for J; bases not matched to a gene: 4. This CDR3 is built from 14 residues. Germline lookup yields CDR1 MGHDK and CDR2 SYGVNS. A multiplex PCR was run with 60 Vbeta primers and 13 Jbeta primers. TCRdb's copy holds only in-frame clones and misses some; the assay was immunoSEQ multiplex PCR. The top ten clones hold about 2.1% of a sample with around 300,000 clones, about 75% of them seen once. This rearrangement joins TRBV25-1 to TRBJ1-1; 7 bases are shared with TRBD1. Specimen: PBMCs. This TCR was recovered from a female donor in good health and CMV-seronegative. In nucleotides, the CDR3 is TGTGCCAGCAGGATCGGGACAGTGAACACTGAAGCTTTCTTT. Amino acid sequence: CASRIGTVNTEAFF.